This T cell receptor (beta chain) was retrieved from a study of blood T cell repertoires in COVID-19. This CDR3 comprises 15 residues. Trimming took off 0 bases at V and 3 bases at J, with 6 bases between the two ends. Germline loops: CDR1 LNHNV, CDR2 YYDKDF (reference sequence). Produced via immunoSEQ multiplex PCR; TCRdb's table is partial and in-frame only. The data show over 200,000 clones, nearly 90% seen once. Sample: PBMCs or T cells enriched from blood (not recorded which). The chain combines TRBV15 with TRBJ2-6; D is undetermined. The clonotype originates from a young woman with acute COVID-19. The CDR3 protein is CATSREVGGANVLTF. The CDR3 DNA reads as TGTGCCACCAGCAGAGAGGTCGGTGGGGCCAACGTCCTGACTTTC.